The clone carrying this TCR beta chain was seen a single time. In the original processing: From reference gene primer amplification, estimates of nucleated cell counts were derived. The table came from immunoSEQ multiplex PCR; TCRdb's copy has only in-frame clones and leaves some out. V, J and clone size derive from that table, while D and trimming were established from the DNA sequence. The sample lists around 90,000 clones, about 85% occurring once. This CDR3 contains 13 residues. Germline assignment: CDR1 SQVTM and CDR2 ANQGSEA. The V end was cut by 4 bases, the J end by 5 bases, with 14 bases between. The entry originates in a study of blood T cell repertoires in COVID-19. Study overall: The samples span acute and convalescent COVID-19 from the United States, Italy and Spain. Sources were T cells, B-cell-depleted T cells, or PBMCs; the material itself was cDNA or gDNA.

The origin of this receptor is a woman in her 70s with active or convalescent COVID-19. This chain joins TRBV29-1 and TRBJ1-2, with D maybe TRBD1 (6 bases). Sequenced sample: peripheral blood. This CDR3 is CSVVFGQLYGYTF. CDR3 coding DNA: TGCAGCGTTGTGTTCGGACAGTTGTATGGCTACACCTTC.